The 18 T cell receptor beta chains listed next were all sequenced from one sample in a study of regulatory T cells in long-lasting Graves disease. The time point was: persistent/refractory GD, antithyroid drugs over 5 years with positive TRAb. The TCR library used RNA extracted from PBMCs. Sequencing libraries for TCR beta were prepared with iRepertoire HTBI primers and Arm-PCR of CDR3 regions. Via MiXCR, TCRdb re-called the multiplex PCR reads, giving one row per CDR3 protein. The table lists 500,000 to 800,000 distinct CDR3 sequences, around 30% of them singletons. Sequences were derived from peripheral blood mononuclear cells (PBMCs), sampled when the disease was refractory, from a patient treated with antithyroid drugs. Every receptor here comes from a female donor with Graves disease.

This chain uses TRBV7-3 with TRBJ2-7, with 8 bases fitting TRBD2. V gave up 2 bases and J gave up 1 base; unmatched junction bases: 10. The CDR3 runs 17 residues. In germline, CDR1 is SGHTA, CDR2 FQGTGA. CDR3 sequence reads: CASSLSYGRAGSYEQYF. CDR3 DNA: TGTGCCAGCAGCTTATCTTACGGGAGGGCCGGGTCCTACGAGCAGTACTTC.

This clonotype was recorded a few times. The gene calls are TRBV18 and TRBJ1-4; perhaps TRBD1 as D (5 bases). The CDR3 spans 15 residues. V shed 6 bases and J shed 0 bases, with 11 bases lying between them. Germline-derived CDR1 and CDR2 are KGHSH and LQKENI. The CDR3 bases are TGTGCCAGCTCGCCGGTGGGGGCAACTAATGAAAAACTGTTTTTT. Encoded protein: CASSPVGATNEKLFF. Together with reference TRBV18 and TRBJ1-4, the CDR3 gives the full variable domain: NAGVMQNPRHLVRRRGQEARLRCSPMKGHSHVYWYRQLPEEGLKFMVYLQKENIIDESGMPKERFSAEFPKEGPSILRIQQVVRGDSAAYFCASSPVGATNEKLFFGSGTQLSVL.

This chain links TRBV20-1 with TRBJ1-5, with D maybe TRBD1 (5 bases). The V end was cut by 5 bases, the J end by 7 bases, with 15 bases between. The V gene's germline CDR1 is DFQATT and CDR2 SNEGSKA (reference sequence). This CDR3 comprises 13 residues. The CDR3 protein is CSAGGTLRQPQHF. CDR3 in DNA: TGCAGTGCTGGCGGGACCCTGCGCCAGCCCCAGCATTTT.

The V gene is TRBV24-1, the J gene TRBJ1-2, with D perhaps TRBD1 (6 bases). This CDR3 contains 16 residues. CDR1 is KGHDR and CDR2 is SFDVKD in the germline V gene. The CDR3 nucleotides read TGTGCGACCTCTGTCCGCGGGGGCCAGCGGGACTATGGCTACACCTTC. Its protein is CATSVRGGQRDYGYTF.

V is TRBV6-2 or TRBV6-3 and J is TRBJ2-7; possible D gene TRBD2, 6 bases. The CDR3 loop spans 16 amino acids. Germline V gene lookup returns CDR1 MNHEY and CDR2 SVGEGT. Between the trimmed V and J ends, which lost 2 bases and 9 bases, there was a span of 23 bases. CDR3 sequence: CASSYDFSAGSAGQYF. CDR3 in DNA: TGTGCCAGCAGTTACGACTTCTCGGCGGGGAGTGCCGGGCAGTACTTC.

In its sample, this clonotype was seen many times. V is TRBV6-1 and J is TRBJ1-2, with 8 bases lining up with TRBD1. Losses at the gene ends were 6 bases for V and 3 bases for J; bases not matched to a gene: 0. CDR1 and CDR2 (germline): MNHNS, SASEGT. The CDR3 has 12 residues. The DNA for the CDR3 is TGTGCCAGCAGGACAGGGGACTATGGCTACACCTTC. It yields the protein CASRTGDYGYTF.

This clonotype was observed at least ten times. This rearrangement joins TRBV2 to TRBJ1-1; no firm D call. Germline loops: CDR1 SNHLY, CDR2 FYNNEI. Trimming pared 6 bases from V and 1 base from J, leaving 9 bases between. CDR3 size: 13 residues. CDR3 region: CASSGVRNTEAFF. CDR3 nucleotides: TGTGCCAGCAGCGGGGTAAGGAACACTGAAGCTTTCTTT.

This clonotype turned up a few times. The chain has TRBV3-1 and TRBJ1-2; D remains ambiguous. V lost 0 bases to trimming and J lost 7 bases, with 21 bases between them. In germline, CDR1 is LGHDT, CDR2 YNNKEL (reference sequence). The CDR3 is 17 amino acids. CDR3 DNA: TGTGCCAGCAGCCAAGACCCAACGGAGGGAGGCTATAGTGGCTACACCTTC. Translated, it gives CASSQDPTEGGYSGYTF.

The chain carries TRBV20-1 and TRBJ2-1, with 7 bases that match TRBD2. The CDR3 is 17 residues long. Germline-derived CDR1 and CDR2 are DFQATT and SNEGSKA (reference sequence). V lost 3 bases, J lost 9 bases, and 20 bases stayed unmatched. The CDR3 sequence: CSASGDYPSELHGEQFF. The CDR3 nucleotides read TGCAGTGCTAGTGGGGACTACCCCTCCGAACTGCATGGTGAGCAGTTCTTC.

This clonotype has a handful of counts. The chain links TRBV3-1 to TRBJ2-5; 11 bases line up with TRBD2. CDR3 length: 15 residues. The ends lost 2 bases at V and 10 bases at J; junction bases unmatched: 9. Germline V gene data show CDR1 as LGHDT and CDR2 as YNNKEL (reference sequence). CDR3 sequence: CASSQQGTSGKVQYF. CDR3 DNA sequence: TGTGCCAGCAGCCAACAGGGGACTAGCGGCAAAGTCCAGTACTTC.

This clonotype was detected many times. This chain connects TRBV28 to TRBJ1-2, with a weak D call TRBD1 (5 bases). Germline V lookup: CDR1 MDHEN, CDR2 SYDVKM. This CDR3 has 15 amino acids. Trimming took off 7 bases at V and 0 bases at J, with 15 bases between the two ends. CDR3 in amino acids: CASTSQVRANYGYTF. Written as DNA, the CDR3 is TGTGCCAGCACCTCACAGGTCAGAGCTAACTATGGCTACACCTTC.

As regards this clonotype: This may come from a read error, since a much larger clone is one base off. This chain uses TRBV5-6 with TRBJ1-4; D not certain. The germline CDR1 and CDR2 sequences are SGHDT and YYEEEE. The CDR3 runs 12 residues. The CDR3 nucleotides read TGTGCCAGCAGCCCCGGCGGGTCAAAACCGTTTTTT. Its translation: CASSPGGSKPFF.

J is TRBJ1-2 and V is TRBV29-1; possibly TRBD1 for D (6 bases). Trimming cost V 8 bases and J 12 bases, with 10 bases left between them. This CDR3 has 8 residues. Germline CDR1 SQVTM, CDR2 ANQGSEA. The DNA for the CDR3 is TGCAGCAGCTCAGGGGACACCTTC. Protein: CSSSGDTF. The whole variable domain, filled in from reference TRBV29-1 and TRBJ1-2, reads SAVISQKPSRDICQRGTSLTIQCQVDSQVTMMFWYRQQPGQSLTLIATANQGSEATYESGFVIDKFPISRPNLTFSTLTVSNMSPEDSSIYLCSSSGDTFGSGTRLTVV.

The sample holds a few counts of this clonotype. This chain joins TRBV15 and TRBJ1-5, with TRBD1 matching 9 bases. CDR3 length equals 15 residues. V was pared by 5 bases and J by 2 bases, with 4 bases of the junction left unmatched. Germline V lookup: CDR1 LNHNV, CDR2 YYDKDF (reference sequence). The CDR3: CATSRGQGRNQPQHF. In DNA form, the CDR3 reads TGTGCCACCAGCCGGGGACAGGGCCGCAATCAGCCCCAGCATTTT.

The chain has TRBV7-3 and TRBJ2-1; 12 bases match TRBD2. J was trimmed by 8 bases and V by 5 bases; bases with no gene match: 7. Per germline, CDR1 SGHTA and CDR2 FQGTGA. The CDR3 runs to 15 residues. CDR3 sequence reads: CASSLWTSGTDEQFF. The CDR3 coding sequence is TGTGCCAGCAGCCTCTGGACTAGCGGGACCGATGAGCAGTTCTTC. Full variable domain (outside the CDR3, taken from reference TRBV7-3 and TRBJ2-1): GAGVSQTPSNKVTEKGKYVELRCDPISGHTALYWYRQSLGQGPEFLIYFQGTGAADDSGLPNDRFFAVRPEGSVSTLKIQRTERGDSAVYLCASSLWTSGTDEQFFGPGTRLTVL.

The chain couples TRBV20-1 to TRBJ1-4; the D gene is possibly TRBD1 (5 bases). The CDR3 totals 13 residues. Germline CDR1 is DFQATT and CDR2 is SNEGSKA (reference sequence). The ends were cut back, 6 bases at V and 7 bases at J, with 15 bases in the middle. The CDR3 reads CSATGGLAEKLFF. For the CDR3, the DNA is TGCAGTGCGACCGGGGGTTTGGCTGAAAAACTGTTTTTT.

V usage is TRBV5-1 and J usage is TRBJ2-7, with D maybe TRBD1 (5 bases). V shed 2 bases and J shed 5 bases, with 14 bases lying between them. CDR1 SGHRS and CDR2 YFSETQ come from the germline V gene. CDR3 length equals 14 residues. The CDR3 nucleotides read TGCGCCAGCAGCTTTGATCAGGGTCGGGACGAGCAGTACTTC. This sequence encodes CASSFDQGRDEQYF.

The V gene is TRBV27, the J gene TRBJ1-3; D not resolved. The V gene lost 6 bases and the J gene lost 0 bases, with 6 bases spanning the gap. Germline values: CDR1 MNHEY, CDR2 SMNVEV (reference sequence). The CDR3 totals 13 residues. The CDR3 region is CASRTHSGNTIYF. The CDR3 DNA reads TGTGCCAGCAGGACTCACTCTGGAAACACCATATATTTT.